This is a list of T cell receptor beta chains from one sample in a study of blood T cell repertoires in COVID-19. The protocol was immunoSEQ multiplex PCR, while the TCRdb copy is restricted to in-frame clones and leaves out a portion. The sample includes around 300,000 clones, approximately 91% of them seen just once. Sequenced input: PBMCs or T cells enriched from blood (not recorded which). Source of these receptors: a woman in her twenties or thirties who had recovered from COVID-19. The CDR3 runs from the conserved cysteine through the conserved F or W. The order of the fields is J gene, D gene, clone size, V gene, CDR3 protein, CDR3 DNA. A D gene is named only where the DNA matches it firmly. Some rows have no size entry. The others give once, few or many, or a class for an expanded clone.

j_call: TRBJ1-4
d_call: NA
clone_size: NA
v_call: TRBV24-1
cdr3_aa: CATSDSQGGQNEKLFF
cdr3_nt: TGTGCCACCAGTGATTCGCAGGGAGGGCAAAATGAAAAACTGTTTTTT

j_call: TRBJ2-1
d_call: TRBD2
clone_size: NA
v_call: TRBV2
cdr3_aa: CASSAALAGVSEQFF
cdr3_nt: TGTGCCAGCAGTGCGGCACTAGCGGGAGTGTCTGAGCAGTTCTTC

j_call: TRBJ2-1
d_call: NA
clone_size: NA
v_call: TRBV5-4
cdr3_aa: CASSSKQGGEQFF
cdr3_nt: TGTGCCAGCAGCTCAAAACAGGGCGGTGAGCAGTTCTTC

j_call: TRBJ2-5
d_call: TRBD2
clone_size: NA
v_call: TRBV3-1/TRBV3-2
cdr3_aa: CASRRTSGYQETQYF
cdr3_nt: TGTGCCAGTAGACGGACTAGCGGATACCAAGAGACCCAGTACTTC

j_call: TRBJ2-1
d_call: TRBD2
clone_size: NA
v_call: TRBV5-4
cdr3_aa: CASSRGLAGGDEQFF
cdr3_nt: TGTGCCAGCAGCCGGGGACTAGCGGGAGGTGATGAGCAGTTCTTC

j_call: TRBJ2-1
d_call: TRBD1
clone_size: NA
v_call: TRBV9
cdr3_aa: CASSVGGQGGDEQFF
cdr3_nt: TGTGCCAGCAGCGTGGGTGGACAGGGGGGCGATGAGCAGTTCTTC

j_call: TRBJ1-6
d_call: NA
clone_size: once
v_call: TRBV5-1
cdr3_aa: CASSIPNSPLHF
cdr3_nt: TGCGCCAGCAGCATCCCGAATTCACCCCTCCACTTT

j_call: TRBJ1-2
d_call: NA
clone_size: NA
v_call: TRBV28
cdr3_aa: CASSLARGSHYGYTF
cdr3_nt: TGTGCCAGCAGTTTAGCCAGGGGCTCCCACTATGGCTACACCTTC

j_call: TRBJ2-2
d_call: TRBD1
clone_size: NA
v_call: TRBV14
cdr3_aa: CASSHESGQGGTGELFF
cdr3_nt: TGTGCCAGCAGCCATGAGTCGGGACAGGGAGGGACCGGGGAGCTGTTTTTT

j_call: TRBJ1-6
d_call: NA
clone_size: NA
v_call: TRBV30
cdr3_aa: CAWSGRNNSPLHF
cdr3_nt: TGTGCCTGGAGCGGGAGGAATAATTCACCCCTCCACTTT

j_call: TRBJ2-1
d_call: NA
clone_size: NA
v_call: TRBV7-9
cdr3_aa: CASSRTGSSYNEQFF
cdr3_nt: TGTGCCAGCAGCCGAACTGGTAGCTCCTACAATGAGCAGTTCTTC

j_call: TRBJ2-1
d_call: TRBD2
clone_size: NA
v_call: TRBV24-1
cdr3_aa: CATSDPKTSAYDNEQFF
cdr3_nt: TGTGCCACCAGTGATCCGAAAACTAGCGCCTACGACAATGAGCAGTTCTTC

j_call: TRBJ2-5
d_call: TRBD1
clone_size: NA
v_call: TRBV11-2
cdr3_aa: CASSFSGGETQYF
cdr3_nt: TGTGCCAGCAGCTTCTCAGGGGGAGAGACCCAGTACTTC

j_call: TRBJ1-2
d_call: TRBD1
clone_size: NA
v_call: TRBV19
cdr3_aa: CASSIGTGDYTF
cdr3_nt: TGTGCCAGTAGTATTGGGACAGGGGACTACACCTTC

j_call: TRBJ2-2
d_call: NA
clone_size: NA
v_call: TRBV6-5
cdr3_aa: CASRKQGPGELFF
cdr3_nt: TGTGCCAGCAGGAAACAGGGACCCGGGGAGCTGTTTTTT

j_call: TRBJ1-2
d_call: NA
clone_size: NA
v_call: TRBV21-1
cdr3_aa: CASRRWDRVSYGYTF
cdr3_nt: TGTGCCAGCCGAAGGTGGGACAGGGTCTCCTATGGCTACACCTTC

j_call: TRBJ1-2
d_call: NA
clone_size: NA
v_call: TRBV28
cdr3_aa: CASSFGGGYGYTF
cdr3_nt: TGTGCCAGCAGTTTCGGGGGAGGGTATGGCTACACCTTC

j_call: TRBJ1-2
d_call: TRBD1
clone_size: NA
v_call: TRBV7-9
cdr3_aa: CASSPGQTYGYTF
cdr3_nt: TGTGCCAGCAGCCCGGGACAGACCTATGGCTACACCTTC

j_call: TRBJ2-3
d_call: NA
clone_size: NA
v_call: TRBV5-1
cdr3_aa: CASSLGVGGLGTDTQYF
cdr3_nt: TGCGCCAGCAGCTTGGGCGTTGGGGGACTGGGCACAGATACGCAGTATTTT

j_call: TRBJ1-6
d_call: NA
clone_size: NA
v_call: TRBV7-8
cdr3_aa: CASSLGIRGNSPLHF
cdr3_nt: TGTGCCAGCAGCTTAGGTATTAGGGGGAATTCACCCCTCCACTTT

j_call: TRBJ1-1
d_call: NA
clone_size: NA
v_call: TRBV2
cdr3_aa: CASSDRGRTEAFF
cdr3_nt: TGTGCCAGCAGTGACAGGGGAAGGACTGAAGCTTTCTTT

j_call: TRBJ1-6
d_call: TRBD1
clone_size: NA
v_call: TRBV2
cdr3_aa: CASSAGTGASPLHF
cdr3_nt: TGTGCCAGCAGCGCCGGGACAGGGGCCTCACCCCTCCACTTT

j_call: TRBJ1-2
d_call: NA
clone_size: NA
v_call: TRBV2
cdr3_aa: CASSEQGFGYTF
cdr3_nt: TGTGCCAGCAGTGAACAGGGGTTTGGCTACACCTTC